This T cell receptor (beta chain) comes out of a study of Tregs in tolerant kidney transplant recipients. Concerning this clone: Its cognate antigen is unknown.

Method: immunoSEQ multiplex PCR; TCRdb's copy keeps in-frame clones and lacks some. The sample yields around 16,000 clones, more than 60% seen once. Germline CDR1 is LNHNV and CDR2 is YYDKDF (reference sequence). Trimming left V 3 bases short and J 2 bases short, with 5 bases between. CDR3 length: 13 residues. This clonotype was sampled from a human donor in good health. The chain joins TRBV15 to TRBJ1-5, with D hard to call. The sample consisted of Tregs from blood cultured with allogeneic cells. Here the CDR3 DNA reads TGTGCCACCAGCAGCGGGGGCAATCAGCCCCAGCATTTT. This encodes CATSSGGNQPQHF.